The 6 T cell receptor beta chains reported below all come from one sample, sequenced in a study of CD8+ T cells in alopecia areata. Extracted RNA was reverse transcribed, and the resulting cDNA served as sequencing template. Profiling relied on immunoSEQ multiplex PCR, and the TCRdb table lists in-frame clones only, not all of them. This table has about 140,000 clones, 51% appearing once. This sample comprised CD4+ T cells sorted from blood, obtained at week 0. These receptors all come from a human donor with alopecia areata.

CDR3 DNA: TGTGCCAGCAGTCATGACAGGCGGAAATCCTATGGCTACACCTTC. Amino acids: CASSHDRRKSYGYTF. The rearrangement uses TRBV6-6 and TRBJ1-2, with D possibly matching TRBD1 (6 bases). V lost 5 bases and J lost 4, with 17 bases in between. The germline gives CDR1 MNHNY, CDR2 SVGAGI (reference sequence). The length of the CDR3 is 15 residues.

V and J are TRBV11-2 and TRBJ2-3, with TRBD1 matching over 7 bases. The CDR3 has 16 residues. The V and J ends lost 5 bases and 5 bases, in that order; junction bases with no gene match: 13. From germline, CDR1 is SGHAT and CDR2 FQNNGV. The DNA of the CDR3 is TGTGCCAGCAGCCCGTTGACAGGGAAAGGGGGAGATACGCAGTATTTT. This sequence encodes CASSPLTGKGGDTQYF.

The J gene is TRBJ2-2, the V gene TRBV2, with 8 bases fitting TRBD1. V was pared by 3 bases and J by 5 bases, with 11 bases of the junction left unmatched. Germline-derived CDR1 and CDR2 are SNHLY and FYNNEI. This CDR3 comprises 17 residues. The CDR3: CASSESRTGILTGELFF. DNA for the CDR3: TGTGCCAGCAGTGAGTCTCGGACAGGGATTTTAACCGGGGAGCTGTTTTTT.

This clone was found once. The chain links TRBV7-2 to TRBJ2-7; a possible D gene is TRBD2 (6 bases). Trimming took 3 bases from V and 7 from J, leaving 13 bases between them. Looked up from germline, CDR1 is SGHTA and CDR2 is FQGNSA. The CDR3 totals 13 residues. CDR3 nucleotides: TGTGCCAGCAGCTTCCGAGCCGGGGGTGAGCAGTACTTC. Encoded protein: CASSFRAGGEQYF.

The genes are TRBV6-5 and TRBJ2-7; maybe TRBD2 (7 bases). Trimming stripped 4 bases from V and 4 bases from J, with 14 bases between. This CDR3 region has 14 residues. CDR1 and CDR2 (germline): MNHEY, SVGAGI. As DNA, the CDR3 is TGTGCCAGCAGTTTCTTGGGGGGGGCGTACGAGCAGTACTTC. Translated: CASSFLGGAYEQYF.

The CDR3 nucleotides are TGTGCCAGCAGGGGTTCCCTAGCGGAGCCGTCCTACGAGCAGTACTTC. Translated, it gives CASRGSLAEPSYEQYF. This rearrangement joins TRBV28 to TRBJ2-7, with 7 bases fitting TRBD2. V lost 6 bases, J lost 1 base, and 12 bases stayed unmatched. Germline CDR1 MDHEN, CDR2 SYDVKM. This CDR3 is built from 16 residues.